These T cell receptor beta chains were read from a single sample in a study of technical replicates of blood from a few donors. Only in-frame clones appear in the TCRdb table, and some are missing; sequencing was by immunoSEQ multiplex PCR. The data hold 70,000 or so clones, with about nine tenths observed a single time. The source material was T cells isolated from PBMCs. The receptors were sampled from a human donor in good health. Some clones in this sample may be carry-over from other donors' samples. Both conserved end residues are part of each CDR3. The order of the fields is CDR3 length, V gene, J gene, clone size, D gene, CDR3 protein, CDR3 DNA. D genes are given only for firm matches. Clone size is stated in some rows and not others, as once, few, many or a class when expanded.

length: 13; V: TRBV30; J: TRBJ2-3; size: once; D: TRBD1; CDR3: CGFDRGSTDTQYF; DNA: TGTGGGTTTGACAGGGGTAGCACAGATACGCAGTATTTT
length: 18; V: TRBV30; J: TRBJ2-2; size: .; D: .; CDR3: CAWKDRPLRPMNTGELFF; DNA: TGTGCCTGGAAAGATCGGCCATTGAGGCCTATGAACACCGGGGAGCTGTTTTTT
length: 14; V: TRBV11-1; J: TRBJ1-3; size: few; D: .; CDR3: CASSSGFWGNTIYF; DNA: TGTGCCAGCAGTTCCGGTTTCTGGGGAAACACCATATATTTT
length: 14; V: TRBV5-1; J: TRBJ2-7; size: .; D: TRBD1; CDR3: CASSLGQGPYEQYF; DNA: TGCGCCAGCAGCTTGGGACAGGGACCCTACGAGCAGTACTTC
length: 13; V: TRBV2; J: TRBJ2-3; size: .; D: .; CDR3: CASSLAFTDTQYF; DNA: TGTGCCAGCAGTCTAGCATTCACAGATACGCAGTATTTT
length: 15; V: TRBV13; J: TRBJ1-1; size: .; D: .; CDR3: CASSTPLAGNTEAFF; DNA: TGTGCCAGCAGCACACCTCTGGCAGGGAACACTGAAGCTTTCTTT
length: 16; V: TRBV14; J: TRBJ2-2; size: .; D: .; CDR3: CASSQGWGGNTGELFF; DNA: TGTGCCAGCAGTCAAGGATGGGGCGGAAACACCGGGGAGCTGTTTTTT
length: 14; V: TRBV11-2; J: TRBJ2-3; size: once; D: .; CDR3: CASSVQWSTDTQYF; DNA: TGTGCCAGCAGCGTCCAGTGGAGCACAGATACGCAGTATTTT
length: 15; V: TRBV7-9; J: TRBJ2-1; size: .; D: TRBD2; CDR3: CASSSGLAGNNEQFF; DNA: TGTGCCAGCAGCTCTGGACTAGCGGGGAACAATGAGCAGTTCTTC
length: 14; V: TRBV5-1; J: TRBJ1-1; size: .; D: TRBD1; CDR3: CASSDETGDTEAFF; DNA: TGCGCCAGCAGCGATGAGACAGGGGACACTGAAGCTTTCTTT
length: 15; V: TRBV5-4; J: TRBJ2-3; size: .; D: .; CDR3: CASSLVPGSTDTQYF; DNA: TGTGCCAGCAGCTTGGTTCCGGGTAGCACAGATACGCAGTATTTT
length: 19; V: TRBV6-1; J: TRBJ1-4; size: .; D: TRBD1; CDR3: CASSEVPHRFGTENEKLFF; DNA: TGTGCCAGCAGTGAAGTTCCCCACAGGTTTGGGACAGAAAATGAAAAACTGTTTTTT
length: 19; V: TRBV7-6; J: TRBJ2-1; size: .; D: TRBD1; CDR3: CASSVSPGTALEAYNEQFF; DNA: TGTGCCAGCAGCGTATCCCCCGGGACAGCCCTTGAAGCCTACAATGAGCAGTTCTTC
length: 14; V: TRBV5-4; J: TRBJ2-1; size: .; D: .; CDR3: CASSPRESSNEQFF; DNA: TGTGCCAGCAGCCCCCGAGAGTCGAGCAATGAGCAGTTCTTC
length: 16; V: TRBV25-1; J: TRBJ2-3; size: .; D: TRBD2; CDR3: CASRPPSGRAGDTQYF; DNA: TGTGCCAGCAGACCCCCGAGCGGGAGGGCGGGGGATACGCAGTATTTT